The present entry profiles one T cell receptor (beta chain) with its context. Its target is unknown. The data belong to a study of cytomegalovirus exposure and HLA in healthy donors. As for the study in general: An earlier analysis found some 100 million unique TCR beta sequences from approximately 190 million T cells. Study findings and constraints: Among TCR beta chains, those listed as cytomegalovirus-associated numbered around 160. Being productive about 90% or about 30% of the time was typical of most TCR beta V segments in an earlier analysis. Reportedly, TCR beta sequences accurately predicted HLA-A and HLA-B alleles in most subjects.

Germline trimming cut 6 bases from V and 8 bases from J; bases unmatched to any gene: 8. CDR3 length equals 14 residues. Per the germline V gene, CDR1 is SGDLS and CDR2 is YYNGEE. The PCR made use of 60 Vbeta and 13 Jbeta primers. Produced via immunoSEQ multiplex PCR; TCRdb's table is partial and in-frame only. The sample lists 170,000 or so clones; 65% to 85% were seen once. The source material was PBMCs. This chain connects TRBV9 to TRBJ1-4; TRBD1 aligns across 9 bases. The source is a male donor in good health and CMV-seropositive. The CDR3 loop reads CASTPDRGREKLFF. The CDR3 DNA reads as TGTGCCAGCACCCCGGACAGGGGAAGGGAAAAACTGTTTTTT.